This T cell receptor (beta chain) stems from a study of T cell responses to AZD1222 COVID-19 vaccine. Study background: Samples with a second dose at about 4 or about 12 weeks were pooled together. General study points: Increases in Spike-specific TCR breadth and depth were seen after two AZD1222 doses. The study sampled repertoires only after the peak T cell response. Among vaccine-associated CD4 TCRs, coverage spanned spike, with dominance at 160-218 and 743-854.

This clone has only a few counts. Its antigen is not identified. Assay used: immunoSEQ multiplex PCR; TCRdb lists only in-frame clones, some missing. The data hold 73,000 or so clones, with roughly 82% observed a single time. Trimming at V came to 5 bases and at J to 4 bases, leaving 4 bases not matched to a gene. This CDR3 contains 13 residues. The material was peripheral blood, obtained on day 0 of AZD1222 vaccination. This clonotype originated in an adult in good health. V is TRBV12-3 or TRBV12-4 and J is TRBJ1-2, with 7 bases matching TRBD1. This chain's CDR3 is CASSEQGIYGYTF. DNA of the CDR3: TGTGCCAGCAGTGAACAGGGGATCTATGGCTACACCTTC.